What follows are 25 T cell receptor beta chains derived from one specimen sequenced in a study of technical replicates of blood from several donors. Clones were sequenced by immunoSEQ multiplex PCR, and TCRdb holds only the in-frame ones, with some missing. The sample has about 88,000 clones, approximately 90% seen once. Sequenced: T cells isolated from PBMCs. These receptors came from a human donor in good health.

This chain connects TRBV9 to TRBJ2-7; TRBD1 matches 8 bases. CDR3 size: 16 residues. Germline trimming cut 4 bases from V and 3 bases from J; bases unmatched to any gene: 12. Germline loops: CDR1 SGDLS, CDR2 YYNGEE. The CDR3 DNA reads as TGTGCCAGCAGCCCCCTCGGCCAGGGGGCCAGCTACGAGCAGTACTTC. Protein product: CASSPLGQGASYEQYF.

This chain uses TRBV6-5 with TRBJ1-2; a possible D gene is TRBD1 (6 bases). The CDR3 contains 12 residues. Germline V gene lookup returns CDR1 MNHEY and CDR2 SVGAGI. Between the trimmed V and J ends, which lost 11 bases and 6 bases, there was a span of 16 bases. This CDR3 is CASLSGHHGYTF. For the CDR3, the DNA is TGTGCCTCCCTTTCGGGACACCATGGCTACACCTTC.

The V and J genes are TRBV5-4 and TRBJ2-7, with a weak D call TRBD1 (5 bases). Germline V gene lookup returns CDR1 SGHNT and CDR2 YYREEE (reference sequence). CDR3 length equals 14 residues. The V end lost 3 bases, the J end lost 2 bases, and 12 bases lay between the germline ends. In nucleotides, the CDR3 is TGTGCCAGCAGCTCTTACGACAGTGCCTACGAGCAGTACTTC. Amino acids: CASSSYDSAYEQYF.

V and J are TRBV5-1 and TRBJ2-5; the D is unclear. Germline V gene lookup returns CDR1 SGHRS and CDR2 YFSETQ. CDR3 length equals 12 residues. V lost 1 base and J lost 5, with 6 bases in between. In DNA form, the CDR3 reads TGCGCCAGCAGCTTGCCTCCCGAGACCCAGTACTTC. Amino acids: CASSLPPETQYF.

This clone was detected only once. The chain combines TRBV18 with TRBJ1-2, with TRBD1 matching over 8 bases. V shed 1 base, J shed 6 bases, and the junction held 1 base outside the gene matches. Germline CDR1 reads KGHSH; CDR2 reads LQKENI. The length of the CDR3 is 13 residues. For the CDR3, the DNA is TGTGCCAGCTCACCACTGGGACAGGATGGCTACACCTTC. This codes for CASSPLGQDGYTF. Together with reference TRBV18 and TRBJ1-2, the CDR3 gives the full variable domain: NAGVMQNPRHLVRRRGQEARLRCSPMKGHSHVYWYRQLPEEGLKFMVYLQKENIIDESGMPKERFSAEFPKEGPSILRIQQVVRGDSAAYFCASSPLGQDGYTFGSGTRLTVV.

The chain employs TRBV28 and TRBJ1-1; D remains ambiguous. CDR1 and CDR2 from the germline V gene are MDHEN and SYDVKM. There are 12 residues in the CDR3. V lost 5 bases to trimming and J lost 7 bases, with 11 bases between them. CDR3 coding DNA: TGTGCCAGCAGTGTGGCGGAAGTTGAAGCTTTCTTT. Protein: CASSVAEVEAFF.

In DNA form, the CDR3 reads TGCAGTGCCCGGTCTACCGGGGAGCTGTTTTTT. Its protein product is CSARSTGELFF. The V call is TRBV20-1, the J call TRBJ2-2; no clear D gene. CDR3 length equals 11 residues. Germline V CDR1 and CDR2: DFQATT, SNEGSKA (reference sequence). The V end lost 6 bases, the J end lost 5 bases, and 7 bases lay between the germline ends.

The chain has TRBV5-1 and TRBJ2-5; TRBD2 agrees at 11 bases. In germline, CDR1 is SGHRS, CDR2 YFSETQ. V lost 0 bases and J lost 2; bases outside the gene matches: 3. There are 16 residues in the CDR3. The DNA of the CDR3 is TGCGCCAGCAGCTTGGGGTTAGCGGGGGGGCAAGAGACCCAGTACTTC. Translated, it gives CASSLGLAGGQETQYF.

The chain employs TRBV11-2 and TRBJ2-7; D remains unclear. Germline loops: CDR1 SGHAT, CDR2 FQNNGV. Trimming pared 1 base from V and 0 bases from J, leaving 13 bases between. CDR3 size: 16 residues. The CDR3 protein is CASSLVPLLSSYEQYF. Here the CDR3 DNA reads TGTGCCAGCAGCTTAGTGCCTCTCCTCAGCTCCTACGAGCAGTACTTC.

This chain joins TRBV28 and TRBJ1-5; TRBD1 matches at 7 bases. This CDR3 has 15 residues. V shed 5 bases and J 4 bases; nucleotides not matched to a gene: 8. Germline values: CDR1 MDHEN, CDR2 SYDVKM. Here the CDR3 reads CASSRGTAQNQPQHF. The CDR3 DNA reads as TGTGCCAGCAGTCGGGGGACAGCGCAAAATCAGCCCCAGCATTTT.

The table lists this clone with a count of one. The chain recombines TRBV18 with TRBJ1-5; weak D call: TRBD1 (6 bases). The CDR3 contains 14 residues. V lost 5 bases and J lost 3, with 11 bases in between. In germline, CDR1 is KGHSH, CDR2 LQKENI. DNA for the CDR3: TGTGCCAGCTCATCGGGACATTACAATCAGCCCCAGCATTTT. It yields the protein CASSSGHYNQPQHF. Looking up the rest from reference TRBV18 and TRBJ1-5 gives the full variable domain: NAGVMQNPRHLVRRRGQEARLRCSPMKGHSHVYWYRQLPEEGLKFMVYLQKENIIDESGMPKERFSAEFPKEGPSILRIQQVVRGDSAAYFCASSSGHYNQPQHFGDGTRLSIL.

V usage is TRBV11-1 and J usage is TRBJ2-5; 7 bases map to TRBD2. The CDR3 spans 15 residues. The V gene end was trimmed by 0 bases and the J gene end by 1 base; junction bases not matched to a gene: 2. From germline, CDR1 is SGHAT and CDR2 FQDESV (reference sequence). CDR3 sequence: CASSLALAVQETQYF. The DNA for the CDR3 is TGTGCCAGCAGCTTAGCTCTAGCGGTCCAAGAGACCCAGTACTTC.

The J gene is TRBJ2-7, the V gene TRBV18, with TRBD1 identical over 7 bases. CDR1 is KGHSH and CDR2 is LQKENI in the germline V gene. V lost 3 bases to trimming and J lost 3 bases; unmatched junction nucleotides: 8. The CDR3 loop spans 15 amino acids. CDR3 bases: TGTGCCAGCTCACCGGGGCAGGGGGTTGGCTACGAGCAGTACTTC. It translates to CASSPGQGVGYEQYF.

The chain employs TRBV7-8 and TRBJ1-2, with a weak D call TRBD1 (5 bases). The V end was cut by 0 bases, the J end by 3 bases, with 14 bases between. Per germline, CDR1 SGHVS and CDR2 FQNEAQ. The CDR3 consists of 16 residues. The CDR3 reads CASSLAGTATHYGYTF. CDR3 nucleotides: TGTGCCAGCAGCTTAGCTGGGACTGCGACCCACTATGGCTACACCTTC.

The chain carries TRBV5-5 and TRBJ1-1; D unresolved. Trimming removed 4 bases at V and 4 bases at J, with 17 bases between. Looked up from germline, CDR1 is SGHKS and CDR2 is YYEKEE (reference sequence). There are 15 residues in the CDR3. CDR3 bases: TGTGCCAGCAGCCTCAAAAGGCTTGGCGGCACTGAAGCTTTCTTT. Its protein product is CASSLKRLGGTEAFF.

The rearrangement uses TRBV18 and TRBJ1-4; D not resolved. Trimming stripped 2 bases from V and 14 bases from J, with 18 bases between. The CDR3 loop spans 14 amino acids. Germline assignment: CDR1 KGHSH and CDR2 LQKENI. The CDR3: CASSPAGKRDWLFF. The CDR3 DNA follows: TGTGCCAGCTCACCAGCGGGGAAAAGAGACTGGCTGTTTTTT.

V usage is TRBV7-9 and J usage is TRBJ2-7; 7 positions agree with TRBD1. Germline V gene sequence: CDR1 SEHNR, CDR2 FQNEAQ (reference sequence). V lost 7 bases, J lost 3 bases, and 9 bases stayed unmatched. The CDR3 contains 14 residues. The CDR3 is CASISGTAYYEQYF. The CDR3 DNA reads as TGTGCCAGCATCTCCGGGACAGCCTACTACGAGCAGTACTTC.

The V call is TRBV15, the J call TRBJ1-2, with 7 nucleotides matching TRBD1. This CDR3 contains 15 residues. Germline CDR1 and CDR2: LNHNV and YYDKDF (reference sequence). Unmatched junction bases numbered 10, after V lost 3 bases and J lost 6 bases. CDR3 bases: TGTGCCACCAGCAGCACCTGGGGGACAGCGGATGGCTACACCTTC. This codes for CATSSTWGTADGYTF.

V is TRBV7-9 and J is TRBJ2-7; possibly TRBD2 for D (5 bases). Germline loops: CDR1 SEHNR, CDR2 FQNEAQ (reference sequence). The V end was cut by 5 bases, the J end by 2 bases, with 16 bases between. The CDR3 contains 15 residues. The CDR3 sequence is CASSPLVYGTYEQYF. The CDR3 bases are TGTGCCAGCAGCCCCCTGGTATACGGGACCTACGAGCAGTACTTC.

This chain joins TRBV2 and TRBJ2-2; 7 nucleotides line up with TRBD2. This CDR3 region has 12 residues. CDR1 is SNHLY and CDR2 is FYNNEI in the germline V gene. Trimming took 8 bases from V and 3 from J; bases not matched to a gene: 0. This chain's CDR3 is CASREDTGELFF. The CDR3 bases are TGTGCCAGCCGGGAGGACACCGGGGAGCTGTTTTTT.

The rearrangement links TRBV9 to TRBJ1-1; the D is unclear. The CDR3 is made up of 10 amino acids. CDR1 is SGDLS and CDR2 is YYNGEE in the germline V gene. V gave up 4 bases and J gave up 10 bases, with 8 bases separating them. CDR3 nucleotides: TGTGCCAGCAGCCCCGAGGGAGCTTTCTTT. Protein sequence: CASSPEGAFF. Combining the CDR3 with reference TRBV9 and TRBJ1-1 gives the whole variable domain DSGVTQTPKHLITATGQRVTLRCSPRSGDLSVYWYQQSLDQGLQFLIQYYNGEERAKGNILERFSAQQFPDLHSELNLSSLELGDSALYFCASSPEGAFFGQGTRLTVV.

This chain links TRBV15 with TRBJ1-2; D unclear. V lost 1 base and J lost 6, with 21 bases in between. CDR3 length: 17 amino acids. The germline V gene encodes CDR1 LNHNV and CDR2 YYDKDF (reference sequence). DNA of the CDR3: TGTGCCACCAGCAGAGTGGGGAGGGAACTAAGGCGAGATGGCTACACCTTC. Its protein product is CATSRVGRELRRDGYTF.

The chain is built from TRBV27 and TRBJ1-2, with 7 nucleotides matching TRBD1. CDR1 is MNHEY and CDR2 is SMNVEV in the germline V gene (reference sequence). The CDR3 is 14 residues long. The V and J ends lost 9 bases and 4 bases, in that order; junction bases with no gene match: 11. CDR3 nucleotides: TGTGCCAGACAACAGGGGAGGATGCTCTATGGCTACACCTTC. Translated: CARQQGRMLYGYTF.

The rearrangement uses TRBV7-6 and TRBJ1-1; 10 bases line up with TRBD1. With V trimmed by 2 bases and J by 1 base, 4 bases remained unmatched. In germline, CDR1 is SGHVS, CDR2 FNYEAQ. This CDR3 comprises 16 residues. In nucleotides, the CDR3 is TGTGCCAGCAGCTTAACGGGACAGGGGCCGAACACTGAAGCTTTCTTT. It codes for CASSLTGQGPNTEAFF. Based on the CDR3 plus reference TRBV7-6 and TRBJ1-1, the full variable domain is GAGVSQSPRYKVTKRGQDVALRCDPISGHVSLYWYRQALGQGPEFLTYFNYEAQQDKSGLPNDRFSAERPEGSISTLTIQRTEQRDSAMYRCASSLTGQGPNTEAFFGQGTRLTVV.

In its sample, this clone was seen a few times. In DNA form, the CDR3 reads TGTGCCAGCAGCCCGGGACAAAACACTGAAGCTTTCTTT. Amino acid sequence: CASSPGQNTEAFF. This chain joins TRBV9 and TRBJ1-1; possibly TRBD1 for D (6 bases). The germline gives CDR1 SGDLS, CDR2 YYNGEE. Trimming pared 4 bases from V and 2 bases from J, leaving 9 bases between. CDR3 size: 13 residues.